The T cell receptor (beta chain) under discussion was sequenced for a study of T cells in localized non-small cell lung cancer. The study, taken as a whole, reports: Uninvolved adjacent lung had higher T cell clonality than tumor and all other tissues. Investigators sequenced only a single tumor region, leaving heterogeneity possible. Among the top 100 tumor clones, a median around 50 appeared in adjacent lung.

CDR1 and CDR2 (germline): GTSNPN, SVGIG (reference sequence). The CDR3 has 13 residues. V lost 3 bases and J lost 5; bases outside the gene matches: 4. In the case of this clone: The antigen is not known.

Only in-frame clones appear in the TCRdb table, and some are missing; sequencing was by immunoSEQ multiplex PCR. The repertoire holds roughly 84,000 clones, with around nine tenths as singletons. V gene TRBV30 combines with J gene TRBJ1-5; TRBD1 matches 7 bases. Here the sequenced sample was peripheral blood, taken before any cancer treatment. The sequence was obtained from a woman between 35 and 70 years old with stage I squamous cell lung carcinoma. CDR3 in amino acids: CAWRGQADQPQHF. DNA for the CDR3: TGTGCCTGGAGAGGACAGGCAGATCAGCCCCAGCATTTT.